A single sample is the source of the 25 T cell receptor beta chains below, sequenced in a study of beta chain features in type 1 diabetes. Sequenced material consisted of expressed TCRB transcripts (all of the isolated RNA was reverse transcribed). Sequencing was performed with immunoSEQ multiplex PCR; in TCRdb, only in-frame clones are kept and a portion is missing. This table holds some 150,000 clones, roughly 10% found once. Specimen: central memory CD4+ T cells from blood. All receptors come from a woman between 40 and 55 years old in good health.

Only a few counts were recorded for this clone. The chain is built from TRBV29-1 and TRBJ2-4; a possible D gene is TRBD1 (6 bases). Trimming cost V 1 base and J 4 bases, with 8 bases left between them. CDR3 length: 13 amino acids. Germline-derived CDR1 and CDR2 are SQVTM and ANQGSEA. The CDR3 DNA sequence: TGCAGCGTTGAAGCACAGGGAAAAAACATTCAGTACTTC. Protein product: CSVEAQGKNIQYF.

There are a few counts of this clone. V gene TRBV6-5 combines with J gene TRBJ2-3, with D possibly matching TRBD1 (6 bases). The germline gives CDR1 MNHEY, CDR2 SVGAGI. V lost 0 bases and J 4 bases, leaving 14 bases between the germline ends. This CDR3 has 16 amino acids. In nucleotides, the CDR3 is TGTGCCAGCAGTTACTCCGCGAGGGGGAGCTCAGATACGCAGTATTTT. Protein product: CASSYSARGSSDTQYF.

This clone was counted only a few times. This chain links TRBV5-1 with TRBJ1-6; 7 positions agree with TRBD1. Germline V gene lookup returns CDR1 SGHRS and CDR2 YFSETQ. This CDR3 is 14 amino acids long. The V segment lost 4 bases and the J segment 7 bases; nucleotides outside the gene matches: 5. In DNA form, the CDR3 reads TGCGCCAGCAGCCCGGGACAGAAGAATTCACCCCTCCACTTT. This encodes CASSPGQKNSPLHF.

This clone appeared a few times. CDR3 sequence (DNA): TGTGCCAGCTCACCATGGGGGGAAGAGACCCAGTACTTC. Protein product: CASSPWGEETQYF. The chain has TRBV18 and TRBJ2-5; possible D gene TRBD2, 6 bases. Germline loops: CDR1 KGHSH, CDR2 LQKENI. The V and J ends lost 2 bases and 3 bases respectively, with 7 bases between them. The CDR3 has 13 amino acids.

This clone was detected many times. The chain carries TRBV25-1 and TRBJ2-3, with 12 positions matching TRBD1. The CDR3 runs to 15 residues. Per germline, CDR1 MGHDK and CDR2 SYGVNS. The V and J ends lost 4 bases and 7 bases, in that order; junction bases with no gene match: 6. DNA of the CDR3: TGTGCCAGCAGTGTCGGGACAGGGGGCGCGAATACGCAGTATTTT. Its translation is CASSVGTGGANTQYF.

This chain uses TRBV19 with TRBJ1-1; unclear D gene. The CDR3 is 13 residues long. Trimming cost V 0 bases and J 5 bases, with 7 bases left between them. Germline loops: CDR1 LNHDA, CDR2 SQIVND (reference sequence). The CDR3 DNA sequence: TGTGCCAGTAGTATAGATGCGGCAACTGAAGCTTTCTTT. It specifies CASSIDAATEAFF. The full variable domain, its missing parts supplied by reference TRBV19 and TRBJ1-1, is DGGITQSPKYLFRKEGQNVTLSCEQNLNHDAMYWYRQDPGQGLRLIYYSQIVNDFQKGDIAEGYSVSREKKESFPLTVTSAQKNPTAFYLCASSIDAATEAFFGQGTRLTVV.

The V call is TRBV25-1, the J call TRBJ2-2; possibly TRBD1 for D (5 bases). Germline loops: CDR1 MGHDK, CDR2 SYGVNS. Trimming left V 7 bases short and J 13 bases short, with 13 bases between. This CDR3 region has 11 residues. CDR3 nucleotide sequence: TGTGCCAGCACCTCAGGGTGGGTGCTGTTTTTT. The encoded protein is CASTSGWVLFF.

The gene calls are TRBV11-2 and TRBJ2-3, with a tentative D call TRBD2 (5 bases). Trimming left V 3 bases short and J 0 bases short, with 7 bases between. CDR1 and CDR2 (germline): SGHAT, FQNNGV. The CDR3 loop spans 14 amino acids. The CDR3 DNA reads as TGTGCCAGCAGCTTTCGGACTAGCACAGATACGCAGTATTTT. It is translated as CASSFRTSTDTQYF. The full variable domain, rest sourced from reference TRBV11-2 and TRBJ2-3, is EAGVAQSPRYKIIEKRQSVAFWCNPISGHATLYWYQQILGQGPKLLIQFQNNGVVDDSQLPKDRFSAERLKGVDSTLKIQPAKLEDSAVYLCASSFRTSTDTQYFGPGTRLTVL.

This clone was seen more than once but under ten times. This rearrangement joins TRBV5-4 to TRBJ1-1, with D uncertain. Germline V gene data show CDR1 as SGHNT and CDR2 as YYREEE (reference sequence). V was cut by 2 bases and J by 0 bases, with 5 bases left in between. The CDR3 runs to 13 residues. CDR3 loop: CASSFQMNTEAFF. DNA for the CDR3: TGTGCCAGCAGCTTTCAGATGAACACTGAAGCTTTCTTT.

This sequence joins TRBV29-1 and TRBJ2-5; TRBD2 matches 14 bases. The junction had 5 bases not matched to a gene; V was cut back by 7 bases and J by 4 bases. CDR1 and CDR2 (germline): SQVTM, ANQGSEA. The CDR3 spans 14 residues. CDR3 DNA sequence: TGCAGCGGTGGGGGACTAGCGGGGGTAGAGACCCAGTACTTC. Its protein is CSGGGLAGVETQYF.

The CDR3 reads CATSTLRVDRNQPQHF. Here the CDR3 DNA reads TGTGCCACCAGCACCCTTCGGGTCGACCGAAATCAGCCCCAGCATTTT. The V gene is TRBV15, the J gene TRBJ1-5, with no clear D. Germline V gives CDR1 LNHNV, CDR2 YYDKDF (reference sequence). There are 16 residues in the CDR3. The ends were cut back, 4 bases at V and 4 bases at J, with 17 bases in the middle.

The J gene is TRBJ1-3, the V gene TRBV6-5; D may be TRBD1 (5 bases). Germline loops: CDR1 MNHEY, CDR2 SVGAGI. Trimming took 2 bases from V and 0 from J, leaving 11 bases between them. The CDR3 has 16 amino acids. In DNA form, the CDR3 reads TGTGCCAGCAGTTACAACAGGCCGAGCTCTGGAAACACCATATATTTT. Its translation is CASSYNRPSSGNTIYF.

This clone was detected a few times. The chain recombines TRBV5-6 with TRBJ2-6; D call uncertain. Germline values: CDR1 SGHDT, CDR2 YYEEEE. V shed 4 bases and J shed 1 base, with 9 bases lying between them. The CDR3 covers 15 residues. DNA for the CDR3: TGTGCCAGCAGCCGAGGATTGTCTGGGGCCAACGTCCTGACTTTC. The encoded protein is CASSRGLSGANVLTF.

The V gene is TRBV7-6, the J gene TRBJ1-5, with TRBD1 identical over 12 bases. The V gene's germline CDR1 is SGHVS and CDR2 FNYEAQ. V was clipped by 5 bases and J by 7 bases; unmatched bases: 21. The CDR3 totals 20 residues. The CDR3 region has the DNA TGTGCCAGCAGCCTCCCGGGGGACAGGGGGCGGTCTATAGCGGGGCAGCCCCAGCATTTT. Translated: CASSLPGDRGRSIAGQPQHF.

This clone was detected a few times. The chain is built from TRBV5-1 and TRBJ2-2; TRBD2 aligns across 10 bases. The V gene end was trimmed by 1 base and the J gene end by 10 bases; junction bases not matched to a gene: 10. Per germline, CDR1 SGHRS and CDR2 YFSETQ. This CDR3 contains 16 residues. CDR3 DNA: TGCGCCAGCAGCTTGAGCGGGGGGGCACATTCTTCGGAGCTGTTTTTT. It yields the protein CASSLSGGAHSSELFF.

This clone came up a few times. V is TRBV28 and J is TRBJ2-5; D not certain. The CDR3 spans 12 residues. The germline V gene has CDR1 MDHEN and CDR2 SYDVKM. CDR3 bases: TGTGCTTCGTTGAGTTCTCAAGAGACCCAGTACTTC. It codes for CASLSSQETQYF.

CDR3 DNA: TGCGCCAGCAGCGCTACTGGGACAACTTACGAGCAGTACTTC. It yields the protein CASSATGTTYEQYF. V and J are TRBV5-1 and TRBJ2-7; D perhaps matches TRBD1 (6 bases). CDR3 length: 14 amino acids. The germline V and J ends were trimmed by 4 bases and 4 bases, with 15 bases remaining between them. Germline V lookup: CDR1 SGHRS, CDR2 YFSETQ.

This clone was counted many times. J is TRBJ2-1 and V is TRBV19, with 8 bases that match TRBD2. The CDR3 runs to 14 residues. The germline gives CDR1 LNHDA, CDR2 SQIVND (reference sequence). Germline trimming cut 3 bases from V and 4 bases from J; bases unmatched to any gene: 2. CDR3 region: CASSMRGEYNEQFF. Written as DNA, the CDR3 is TGTGCCAGTAGTATGCGGGGGGAGTACAATGAGCAGTTCTTC.

This clone came up a few times. J is TRBJ2-5 and V is TRBV6-1, with D tentatively TRBD2 (5 bases). In germline, CDR1 is MNHNS, CDR2 SASEGT. The CDR3 is made up of 15 amino acids. V lost 6 bases, J lost 0 bases, and 14 bases lay in between. The CDR3 here is CASRETILDQETQYF. Written as DNA, the CDR3 is TGTGCCAGCAGGGAAACTATACTAGACCAAGAGACCCAGTACTTC.

The rearrangement joins TRBV5-4 to TRBJ1-2; tentative D call: TRBD1 (5 bases). The CDR3 runs 14 residues. Trimming stripped 0 bases from V and 7 bases from J, with 13 bases between. From germline, CDR1 is SGHNT and CDR2 YYREEE (reference sequence). DNA of the CDR3: TGTGCCAGCAGCTTGGCTTCGGGGGACGGTGGCTACACCTTC. Amino acid sequence: CASSLASGDGGYTF.

This clone was detected a few times. The J gene is TRBJ1-2, the V gene TRBV7-8; D is unresolved. The CDR3 contains 16 residues. The V gene lost 1 base and the J gene lost 2 bases, with 14 bases spanning the gap. In germline, CDR1 is SGHVS, CDR2 FQNEAQ. CDR3 residues: CASSLGAGLSNYGYTF. The CDR3 DNA is TGTGCCAGCAGCTTAGGGGCGGGGTTGAGCAACTATGGCTACACCTTC.

This clone was seen repeatedly, ten times or more. This chain uses TRBV4-3 with TRBJ1-2; 11 positions agree with TRBD1. The CDR3 sequence is 16 residues long. Per the germline V gene, CDR1 is LGHNA and CDR2 is YSLEER. The junction had 5 bases not matched to a gene; V was cut back by 1 base and J by 4 bases. CDR3 nucleotides: TGCGCCAGCAGCCAAGGGACAGGGGGCCGAGGCTATGGCTACACCTTC. Protein: CASSQGTGGRGYGYTF.

This clone was detected a few times. The J gene is TRBJ2-7, the V gene TRBV27; tentative D call: TRBD2 (5 bases). The CDR3 loop spans 14 amino acids. Trimming shortened V by 6 bases and J by 4 bases, and 16 bases separated the two germline ends. The V gene's germline CDR1 is MNHEY and CDR2 SMNVEV (reference sequence). In DNA, the CDR3 is TGTGCCAGCAGGATTCGACCGGGGTCTTACGAGCAGTACTTC. Translated, it gives CASRIRPGSYEQYF.

The chain has TRBV29-1 and TRBJ2-1; TRBD1 agrees at 8 bases. V shed 5 bases, J shed 3 bases, and the junction held 6 bases outside the gene matches. The CDR3 has 14 amino acids. Germline V gene sequence: CDR1 SQVTM, CDR2 ANQGSEA. CDR3 DNA: TGCAGCGTTCCTGACAGGGGAGGCTACAATGAGCAGTTCTTC. Protein product: CSVPDRGGYNEQFF.

The chain carries TRBV6-6 and TRBJ1-6; 7 nucleotides agree with TRBD1. CDR3 length: 14 amino acids. CDR1 is MNHNY, CDR2 SVGAGI, per germline (reference sequence). With V trimmed by 5 bases and J by 6 bases, 4 bases remained unmatched. Written as DNA, the CDR3 is TGTGCCAGCAGTAACAGGGGCCCTAATTCACCCCTCCACTTT. Translated, it gives CASSNRGPNSPLHF.